The entry that follows covers one T cell receptor beta chain sequence. Antigen unknown. These data are taken from a study of T cell responses to AZD1222 COVID-19 vaccine. Turning to the study itself: The analysis combined second doses at about 4 or about 12 weeks. Points from the study as a whole: The donors showed a predominance of white British ancestry and of females, with possible underestimation of clonal diversity. Without day 14 samples, only post-peak T cell repertoires were studied.

Assay used: immunoSEQ multiplex PCR; TCRdb lists only in-frame clones, some missing. The data hold about 99,000 clones, with about 94% observed a single time. The source is an adult in good health. This sample comprised peripheral blood, obtained on day 0 of AZD1222 vaccination.

CDR3 sequence: CASSLFRGTQQDTQYF. The CDR3, as DNA: TGTGCCAGCAGCTTGTTCCGGGGCACCCAGCAAGATACGCAGTATTTT. The V call is TRBV5-4, the J call TRBJ2-3, with D perhaps being TRBD1 or TRBD2 (5 bases each). The V end lost 1 base, the J end lost 5 bases, and 17 bases lay between the germline ends. CDR1 SGHNT and CDR2 YYREEE come from the germline V gene (reference sequence). CDR3 length: 16 residues.